The T cell receptor (beta chain) described here comes from a study of monozygotic twins with inflammatory bowel disease. The study, taken as a whole, reports: Researchers report that IBD patients shared fewer clonotypes with others than healthy twins, especially amid disease activity. TCRbeta inverse Simpson diversity was decreased in IBD patients versus healthy co-twins. Resolution of different T cell subtypes was not achieved.

No sorting of T cells preceded isolation of total RNA from whole blood. A note on this clonotype: The antigen is not known.

TCRdb reworked the 5' RACE reads into one entry per CDR3 protein, no DNA. Its listing shows 200,000 to 250,000 distinct CDR3 sequences. The CDR3 extends over 12 amino acids. Looked up from germline, CDR1 is SEHNR and CDR2 is FQNEAQ (reference sequence). The sequencing sample was made of blood. V is TRBV7-9 and J is TRBJ2-1; without DNA, the TCRdb call of TRBD2 cannot be checked. The origin of this receptor is a human donor with ulcerative colitis or Crohn's disease, or a healthy co-twin of an affected twin (not recorded which). The CDR3 spells CASSKTSGVIFF.